This is a list of T cell receptor beta chains from one sample in a study of T cells after yellow fever vaccination. MiXCR, run by TCRdb on the 5' RACE reads, gives a single entry per CDR3 protein. The table lists approximately 180,000 distinct CDR3 sequences, 5.5% to 7.5% of them singletons, with just under 3% in the top ten. The input for sequencing was CD4+ T cells sorted from PBMCs, taken on the day of the first yellow fever vaccination. These receptors came from a man between 18 and 29 years old who received the YFV17D yellow fever vaccine. CDR3s include the opening cysteine and the closing phenylalanine or tryptophan. D genes are given only for firm matches. Clone size is not always given. Where it is, it says once, few, many or a class for expanded clones.

D	V	J	size	CDR3	DNA
TRBD1	TRBV4-2	TRBJ2-7	NA	CASSQRTGGAGRLVSYEQYF	TGTGCCAGCAGCCAAAGGACAGGGGGCGCGGGGCGCCTGGTCTCCTACGAGCAGTACTTC
NA	TRBV29-1	TRBJ2-6	NA	CSALEAGANVLTF	TGCAGCGCCTTGGAGGCTGGGGCCAACGTCCTGACTTTC
TRBD2	TRBV5-4	TRBJ2-7	NA	CASSLVAGGNYEQYF	TGTGCCAGCAGCTTGGTCGCGGGGGGGAACTACGAGCAGTACTTC
NA	TRBV20-1	TRBJ2-5	NA	CSAGLWPRGLETQYF	TGCAGTGCTGGGTTATGGCCCCGAGGATTGGAGACCCAGTACTTC
TRBD1	TRBV12-3/TRBV12-4	TRBJ2-5	few	CASRRDRASETQYF	TGTGCCAGCAGACGAGACAGGGCCTCCGAGACCCAGTACTTC
NA	TRBV12-3/TRBV12-4	TRBJ2-5	NA	CASSFSNSGEETQYF	TGTGCCAGCAGTTTTTCCAACTCAGGGGAAGAGACCCAGTACTTC
TRBD2	TRBV5-1	TRBJ2-1	many	CASSVTSVREQFF	TGCGCCAGCAGCGTGACTAGCGTCCGTGAGCAGTTCTTC
NA	TRBV18	TRBJ2-1	many	CASSPADLSYNEQFF	TGTGCCAGCTCACCAGCGGACCTCTCCTACAATGAGCAGTTCTTC
TRBD2	TRBV10-3	TRBJ2-5	many	CAISEDLVGGGQQETQYF	TGTGCCATCAGTGAGGACCTCGTGGGCGGGGGGCAGCAAGAGACCCAGTACTTC
NA	TRBV7-7	TRBJ2-3	NA	CASSPRAPSDTQYF	TGTGCTAGCAGCCCGAGGGCCCCATCGGATACGCAGTATTTT
NA	TRBV12-3/TRBV12-4	TRBJ1-2	NA	CASSRSLARGSLYGYTF	TGTGCCAGCAGCCGAAGTCTAGCCCGGGGCAGTCTCTATGGCTACACCTTC
NA	TRBV10-3	TRBJ2-1	many	CAISRQEFQEQFF	TGTGCCATCAGTCGACAGGAATTCCAAGAGCAGTTCTTC
NA	TRBV2	TRBJ2-1	NA	CASSESLGSYYNEQFF	TGTGCCAGCAGTGAAAGTCTGGGCTCATACTACAATGAGCAGTTCTTC
NA	TRBV11-1	TRBJ2-3	many	CASGTPQGDTQYF	TGTGCCAGCGGGACACCTCAGGGAGATACGCAGTATTTT
NA	TRBV14	TRBJ1-1	many	CASSLNPGQEAFF	TGTGCCAGCAGCTTAAACCCGGGACAAGAAGCTTTCTTT
NA	TRBV20-1	TRBJ1-4	many	CSARDNGLPREKLFF	TGCAGTGCTAGAGATAACGGACTCCCGAGGGAAAAACTGTTTTTT
NA	TRBV6-2/TRBV6-3	TRBJ1-5	few	CASSPNQPQHF	TGTGCCAGCAGCCCCAATCAGCCCCAGCATTTT
TRBD2	TRBV7-7	TRBJ2-5	NA	CASSSVTSGGGETQYF	TGTGCTAGCAGCTCCGTGACTAGCGGGGGAGGGGAGACCCAGTACTTC
NA	TRBV20-1	TRBJ2-1	few	CSASHGPPREQFF	TGCAGTGCTAGTCATGGACCCCCCCGGGAGCAGTTCTTC
NA	TRBV7-7	TRBJ2-2	many	CATTRERTGELFF	TGTGCTACCACCAGGGAGAGGACCGGGGAGCTGTTTTTT
NA	TRBV12-3/TRBV12-4	TRBJ2-5	many	CASSPQGSEETQYF	TGTGCCAGCAGTCCCCAGGGAAGTGAGGAGACCCAGTACTTC
TRBD2	TRBV6-5	TRBJ2-7	many	CASSYSIPGGFEQYF	TGTGCCAGCAGTTACTCGATACCGGGGGGATTCGAGCAGTACTTC
NA	TRBV5-1	TRBJ2-3	many	CASSLGGDTDTQYF	TGCGCCAGCAGCTTGGGGGGCGACACAGATACGCAGTATTTT
TRBD2	TRBV4-1	TRBJ2-1	many	CASSRIGGDGEQFF	TGCGCCAGCAGCCGAATCGGGGGGGACGGTGAGCAGTTCTTC
TRBD1	TRBV5-1	TRBJ2-7	few	CASSYVTGGFYEQYF	TGCGCCAGCAGCTACGTCACAGGGGGCTTCTACGAGCAGTACTTC
NA	TRBV7-2	TRBJ2-7	many	CASSHDQGWAGEQYF	TGTGCCAGCAGCCATGACCAGGGATGGGCGGGCGAGCAGTACTTC
TRBD2	TRBV20-1	TRBJ2-1	few	CSARDPRGGTYNEQFF	TGCAGTGCTAGAGATCCGCGGGGAGGGACCTACAATGAGCAGTTCTTC
TRBD1	TRBV11-2	TRBJ2-1	NA	CASSPNPGQGFYNEQFF	TGTGCCAGCAGCCCCAACCCGGGACAGGGATTCTACAATGAGCAGTTCTTC
NA	TRBV6-6	TRBJ1-5	many	CGAAVGGQPQHF	TGTGGGGCCGCGGTGGGAGGTCAGCCCCAGCATTTT
NA	TRBV7-2	TRBJ1-4	few	CASSVRQPGHEKLFF	TGTGCCAGCAGCGTACGACAGCCAGGGCATGAAAAACTGTTTTTT
NA	TRBV6-2/TRBV6-3	TRBJ1-2	many	CASSAQGWNGYTF	TGTGCCAGCAGCGCACAGGGATGGAATGGCTACACCTTC
TRBD2	TRBV12-5	TRBJ2-3	NA	CASCSPLASGGCTDTQYF	TGTGCTAGTTGTTCACCCCTCGCCTCGGGGGGGTGCACAGATACGCAGTATTTT
NA	TRBV12-3/TRBV12-4	TRBJ1-5	few	CASSARGQQLSNQPQHF	TGTGCCAGCAGTGCACGGGGGCAGCAGCTTAGCAATCAGCCCCAGCATTTT
NA	TRBV5-1	TRBJ1-3	few	CASSPGWDTIYF	TGCGCCAGCAGCCCCGGCTGGGACACCATATATTTT
NA	TRBV6-5	TRBJ1-3	many	CASRPGHSGNTIYF	TGTGCCAGCAGGCCGGGACACTCTGGAAACACCATATATTTT
TRBD1	TRBV29-1	TRBJ2-1	many	CSGLDRAFRSEQFF	TGCAGCGGACTGGACAGGGCTTTCAGGAGTGAGCAGTTCTTC
TRBD2	TRBV4-2	TRBJ2-4	many	CASSLGSGGAKNIQYF	TGTGCCAGCAGCCTTGGGAGCGGGGGTGCCAAAAACATTCAGTACTTC